The 11 T cell receptor beta chains below were found in one sample sequenced in a study of control samples from healthy donors and cancer patients. The protocol was immunoSEQ multiplex PCR, while the TCRdb copy is restricted to in-frame clones and leaves out a portion. The sample holds 230,000 or so clones, roughly 94% seen once. Sequenced material: blood. The source is a man aged 45 to 65 in good health.

The rearrangement joins TRBV18 to TRBJ1-1; tentatively, D is TRBD1 (6 bases). The CDR3 sequence is 15 residues long. Trimming shortened V by 6 bases and J by 3 bases, and 17 bases separated the two germline ends. The germline gives CDR1 KGHSH, CDR2 LQKENI. CDR3 nucleotides: TGTGCCAGCTCTCCTACAGGGATTCGGGACACTGAAGCTTTCTTT. It translates to CASSPTGIRDTEAFF.

The V and J genes are TRBV28 and TRBJ2-2; D possibly corresponds to TRBD1 (5 bases). Per the germline V gene, CDR1 is MDHEN and CDR2 is SYDVKM. This CDR3 has 16 residues. The V gene lost 5 bases and the J gene lost 3 bases, with 16 bases spanning the gap. The CDR3 reads CASSPETAPYTGELFF. Written as DNA, the CDR3 is TGTGCCAGCAGTCCAGAGACAGCTCCTTACACCGGGGAGCTGTTTTTT.

The rearrangement uses TRBV5-4 and TRBJ1-3, with TRBD1 matching over 7 bases. Per germline, CDR1 SGHNT and CDR2 YYREEE (reference sequence). This CDR3 has 15 residues. Germline trimming cut 4 bases from V and 4 bases from J; bases unmatched to any gene: 8. The CDR3 sequence is CASSRGTGVGNTIYF. DNA for the CDR3: TGTGCCAGCAGCCGGGGAACAGGGGTCGGAAACACCATATATTTT.

V gene TRBV18 combines with J gene TRBJ2-1, with TRBD2 matching 7 bases. This CDR3 is built from 15 residues. Germline V gene sequence: CDR1 KGHSH, CDR2 LQKENI. J lost 5 bases, V lost 2 bases, and 6 bases had no gene match. Here the CDR3 reads CASSPRAGENNEQFF. DNA of the CDR3: TGTGCCAGCTCACCAAGGGCGGGGGAGAACAATGAGCAGTTCTTC.

The chain couples TRBV5-1 to TRBJ1-3; 9 nucleotides line up with TRBD1. Trimming at V came to 2 bases and at J to 3 bases, leaving 6 bases not matched to a gene. CDR1 SGHRS and CDR2 YFSETQ come from the germline V gene. This CDR3 has 16 amino acids. The CDR3 here is CASSLGQGPFGNTIYF. The CDR3 nucleotides are TGCGCCAGCAGCTTAGGACAGGGGCCGTTTGGAAACACCATATATTTT. Filled out from reference TRBV5-1 and TRBJ1-3, the complete variable domain reads KAGVTQTPRYLIKTRGQQVTLSCSPISGHRSVSWYQQTPGQGLQFLFEYFSETQRNKGNFPGRFSGRQFSNSRSEMNVSTLELGDSALYLCASSLGQGPFGNTIYFGEGSWLTVV.

J is TRBJ2-7 and V is TRBV21-1; the tabulated D call, TRBD1, remains unverified against the DNA. TRBV21-1 is assigned pseudogene status. The CDR3 covers 15 residues. Here the CDR3 reads CASSKLHPGGHEQYV. The DNA for the CDR3 is TGTGCCAGCAGCAAATTGCATCCAGGGGGCCACGAGCAGTACGTC.

The V call is TRBV6-1, the J call TRBJ1-1; possible D gene TRBD1, 6 bases. The CDR3 consists of 14 residues. Germline-derived CDR1 and CDR2 are MNHNS and SASEGT. Trimming pared 3 bases from V and 4 bases from J, leaving 12 bases between. Written as DNA, the CDR3 is TGTGCCAGCAGTGACCAACTCAGGGGCACTGAAGCTTTCTTT. Translating it yields CASSDQLRGTEAFF.

The rearrangement links TRBV6-2 or TRBV6-3 to TRBJ1-1; D gene uncertain. The CDR3 is 13 amino acids. Trimming stripped 0 bases from V and 4 bases from J, with 6 bases between. Germline V CDR1 and CDR2: MNHEY, SVGEGT. The DNA of the CDR3 is TGTGCCAGCAGTTACTCGTATGGCACTGAAGCTTTCTTT. This codes for CASSYSYGTEAFF.

This rearrangement joins TRBV5-1 to TRBJ2-3; D is uncertain. Trimming left V 4 bases short and J 6 bases short, with 9 bases between. The CDR3 length is 12 residues. CDR1 and CDR2 from the germline V gene are SGHRS and YFSETQ. CDR3 amino acids: CASSTEADTQYF. The DNA of the CDR3 is TGCGCCAGCAGCACAGAGGCCGATACGCAGTATTTT.

The chain joins TRBV2 to TRBJ1-1; no definite D call. Germline CDR1 is SNHLY and CDR2 is FYNNEI. This CDR3 spans 11 amino acids. Trimming stripped 4 bases from V and 5 bases from J, with 5 bases between. The CDR3 loop reads CASSVETEAFF. For the CDR3, the DNA is TGTGCCAGCAGTGTTGAGACTGAAGCTTTCTTT.

The CDR3 region has the DNA TGTGCCAGTAGTAGCCGCGGGAGCACAGATACGCAGTATTTT. Translation: CASSSRGSTDTQYF. The chain employs TRBV19 and TRBJ2-3, with D possibly TRBD2 on 5 matching bases. This CDR3 has 14 residues. In germline, CDR1 is LNHDA, CDR2 SQIVND (reference sequence). The ends were cut back, 4 bases at V and 0 bases at J, with 8 bases in the middle.